Included here is one T cell receptor (beta chain) sequence, with context. Its antigen is not identified. This sample is drawn from a study of T cells in narcolepsy. Study at large: Patients with NT1 or NT2 and healthy control donors were enrolled.

Study outcomes and limitations: Blood of same and different patients, but not healthy controls, reportedly held recurring autoreactive clonotypes. Same-patient CSF and blood CD4+ T cell clonotypes included HCRT-specific and TRIB2-specific autoreactive ones. In some patient and control memory CD4+ samples, autoreactive clones were absent.

Repertoires were generated with immunoSEQ multiplex PCR, while TCRdb's copy carries only in-frame clones and drops some. The profile shows 25,000 to 30,000 clones, around 87% of them singletons. Deletions cut 5 bases from V and 3 bases from J, with 19 bases between. The CDR3 consists of 17 residues. From germline, CDR1 is SGHNT and CDR2 YENEEA. Input material: memory (CD45RA-) CD4+ T cells from blood. This TCR was sampled from a human donor in good health. This chain joins TRBV11-3 and TRBJ2-2; tentatively, D is TRBD1 (7 bases). The CDR3 loop is CASSPVGGGRDTGELFF. DNA of the CDR3: TGTGCCAGCAGCCCGGTCGGAGGGGGCAGGGACACCGGGGAGCTGTTTTTT.